The entry below describes one T cell receptor (beta chain). Its antigen is still unknown. Germline CDR1 SEHNR, CDR2 FQNEAQ (reference sequence). CDR3 length: 14 residues. This sample stems from a study of monozygotic twins with inflammatory bowel disease. Regarding the study as a whole: On the inverse Simpson index, IBD patients scored lower for TCRbeta diversity than healthy co-twins. Fewer clonotypes were shared with others by IBD patients than by healthy twins, especially with disease activity. Part of the variability in patient repertoires may have come from differing immunosuppressive treatments.

TCRdb re-called the 5' RACE reads and catalogs CDR3 proteins one per entry, DNA excluded. This listing includes 300,000 to 350,000 distinct CDR3 sequences. This chain joins TRBV7-9 and TRBJ1-1; with no DNA, the TCRdb D assignment of TRBD1 cannot be verified. Material for sequencing was blood. The clonotype was recovered from a human donor with ulcerative colitis or Crohn's disease, or a healthy co-twin of an affected twin (not recorded which). The CDR3 sequence is CASGQGNVGTEAFF.